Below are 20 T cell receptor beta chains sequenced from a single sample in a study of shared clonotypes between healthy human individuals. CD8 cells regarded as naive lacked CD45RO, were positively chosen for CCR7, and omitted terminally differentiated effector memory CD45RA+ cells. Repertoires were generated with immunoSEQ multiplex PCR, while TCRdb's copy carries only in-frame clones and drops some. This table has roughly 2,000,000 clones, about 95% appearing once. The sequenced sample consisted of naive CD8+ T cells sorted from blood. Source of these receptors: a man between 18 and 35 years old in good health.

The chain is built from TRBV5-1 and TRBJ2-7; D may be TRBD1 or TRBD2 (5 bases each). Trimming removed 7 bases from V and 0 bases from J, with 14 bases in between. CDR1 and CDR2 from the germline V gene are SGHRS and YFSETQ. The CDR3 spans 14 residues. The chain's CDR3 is CASRSGTDSYEQYF. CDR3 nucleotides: TGCGCCAGCCGCTCCGGGACGGACTCCTACGAGCAGTACTTC. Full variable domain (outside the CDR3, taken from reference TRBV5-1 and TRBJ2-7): KAGVTQTPRYLIKTRGQQVTLSCSPISGHRSVSWYQQTPGQGLQFLFEYFSETQRNKGNFPGRFSGRQFSNSRSEMNVSTLELGDSALYLCASRSGTDSYEQYFGPGTRLTVT.

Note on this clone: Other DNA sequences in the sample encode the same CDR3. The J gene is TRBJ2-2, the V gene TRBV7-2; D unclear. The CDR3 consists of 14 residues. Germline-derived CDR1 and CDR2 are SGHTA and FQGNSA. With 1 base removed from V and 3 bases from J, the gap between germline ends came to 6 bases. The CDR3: CASSLGRYTGELFF. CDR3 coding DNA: TGTGCCAGCAGCTTAGGGCGGTACACCGGGGAGCTGTTTTTT.

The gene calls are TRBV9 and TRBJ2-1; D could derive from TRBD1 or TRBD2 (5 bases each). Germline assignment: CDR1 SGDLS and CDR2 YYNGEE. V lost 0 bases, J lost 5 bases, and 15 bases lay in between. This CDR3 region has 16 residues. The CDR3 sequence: CASSVGQPIGDNEQFF. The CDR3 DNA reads TGTGCCAGCAGCGTAGGACAGCCAATCGGGGACAATGAGCAGTTCTTC. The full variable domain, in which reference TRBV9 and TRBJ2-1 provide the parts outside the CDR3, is DSGVTQTPKHLITATGQRVTLRCSPRSGDLSVYWYQQSLDQGLQFLIQYYNGEERAKGNILERFSAQQFPDLHSELNLSSLELGDSALYFCASSVGQPIGDNEQFFGPGTRLTVL.

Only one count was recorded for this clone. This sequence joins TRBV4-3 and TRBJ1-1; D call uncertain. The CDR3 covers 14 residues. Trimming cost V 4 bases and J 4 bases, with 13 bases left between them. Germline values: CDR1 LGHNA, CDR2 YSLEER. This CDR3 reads CASSPTAGSTEAFF. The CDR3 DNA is TGCGCCAGCAGCCCCACGGCGGGGAGCACTGAAGCTTTCTTT.

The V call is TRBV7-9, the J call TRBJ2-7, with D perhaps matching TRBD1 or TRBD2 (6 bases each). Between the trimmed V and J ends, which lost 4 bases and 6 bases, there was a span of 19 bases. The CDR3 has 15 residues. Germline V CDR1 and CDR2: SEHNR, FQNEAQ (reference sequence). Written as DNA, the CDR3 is TGTGCCAGCAGCTCCCCACAGGGAGGTAAGGGCGAGCAGTACTTC. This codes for CASSSPQGGKGEQYF.

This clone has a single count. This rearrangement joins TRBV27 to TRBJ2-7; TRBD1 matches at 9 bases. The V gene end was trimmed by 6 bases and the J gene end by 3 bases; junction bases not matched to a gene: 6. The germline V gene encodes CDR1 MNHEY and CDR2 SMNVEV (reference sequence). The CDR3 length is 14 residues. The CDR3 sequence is CASSVGTGLYEQYF. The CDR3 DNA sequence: TGTGCCAGCAGCGTAGGGACAGGGCTCTACGAGCAGTACTTC.

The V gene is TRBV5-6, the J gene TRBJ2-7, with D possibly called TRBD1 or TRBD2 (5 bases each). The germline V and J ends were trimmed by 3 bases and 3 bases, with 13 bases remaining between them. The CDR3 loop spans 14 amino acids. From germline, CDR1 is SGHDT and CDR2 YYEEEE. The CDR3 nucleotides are TGTGCCAGCAGCTACGGGACGGATTTCTACGAGCAGTACTTC. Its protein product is CASSYGTDFYEQYF.

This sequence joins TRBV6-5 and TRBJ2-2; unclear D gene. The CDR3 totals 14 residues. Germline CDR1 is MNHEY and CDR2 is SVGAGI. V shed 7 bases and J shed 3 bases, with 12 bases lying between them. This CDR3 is CASKWWPDTGELFF. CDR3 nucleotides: TGTGCCAGCAAATGGTGGCCCGACACCGGGGAGCTGTTTTTT.

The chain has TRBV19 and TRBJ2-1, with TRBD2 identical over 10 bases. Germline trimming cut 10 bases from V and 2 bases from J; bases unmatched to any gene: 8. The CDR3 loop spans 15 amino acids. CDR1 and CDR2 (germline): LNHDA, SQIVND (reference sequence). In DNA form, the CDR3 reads TGTGCCACTTCCTCTAGCGGGAGCACCTACAATGAGCAGTTCTTC. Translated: CATSSSGSTYNEQFF.

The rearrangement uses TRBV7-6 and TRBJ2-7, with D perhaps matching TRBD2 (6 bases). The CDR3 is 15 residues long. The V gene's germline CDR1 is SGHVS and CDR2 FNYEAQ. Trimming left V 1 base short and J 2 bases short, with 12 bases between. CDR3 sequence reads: CASSLGGDQTYEQYF. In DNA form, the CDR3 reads TGTGCCAGCAGCTTAGGGGGGGACCAAACCTACGAGCAGTACTTC.

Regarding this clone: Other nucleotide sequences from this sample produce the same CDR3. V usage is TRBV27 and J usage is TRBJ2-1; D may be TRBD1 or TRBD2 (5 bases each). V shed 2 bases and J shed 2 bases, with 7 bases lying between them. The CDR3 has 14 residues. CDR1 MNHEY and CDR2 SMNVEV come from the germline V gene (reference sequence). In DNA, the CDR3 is TGTGCCAGCAGTTTACGGGGCCCCTACAATGAGCAGTTCTTC. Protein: CASSLRGPYNEQFF.

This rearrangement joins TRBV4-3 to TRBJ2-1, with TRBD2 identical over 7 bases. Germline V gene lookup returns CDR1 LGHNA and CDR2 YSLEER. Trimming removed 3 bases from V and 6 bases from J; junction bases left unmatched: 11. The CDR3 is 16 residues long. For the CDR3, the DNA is TGCGCCAGCAGCCAGGACTCGGAGGGGAGGGCCAATGAGCAGTTCTTC. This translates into CASSQDSEGRANEQFF.

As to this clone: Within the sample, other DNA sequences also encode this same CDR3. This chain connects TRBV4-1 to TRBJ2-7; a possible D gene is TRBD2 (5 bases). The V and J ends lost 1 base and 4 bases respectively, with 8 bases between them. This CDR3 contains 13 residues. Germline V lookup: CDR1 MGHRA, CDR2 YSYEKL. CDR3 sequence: CASSQVRGYEQYF. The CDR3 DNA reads TGCGCCAGCAGCCAAGTCCGGGGTTACGAGCAGTACTTC.

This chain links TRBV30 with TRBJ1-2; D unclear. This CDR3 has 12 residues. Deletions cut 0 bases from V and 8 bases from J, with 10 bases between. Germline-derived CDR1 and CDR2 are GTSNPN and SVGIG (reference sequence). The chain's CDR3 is CAWSVPLGGYTF. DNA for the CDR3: TGTGCCTGGAGTGTACCCCTAGGCGGCTACACCTTC. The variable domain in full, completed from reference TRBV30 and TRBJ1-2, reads SQTIHQWPATLVQPVGSPLSLECTVEGTSNPNLYWYRQAAGRGLQLLFYSVGIGQISSEVPQNLSASRPQDRQFILSSKKLLLSDSGFYLCAWSVPLGGYTFGSGTRLTVV.

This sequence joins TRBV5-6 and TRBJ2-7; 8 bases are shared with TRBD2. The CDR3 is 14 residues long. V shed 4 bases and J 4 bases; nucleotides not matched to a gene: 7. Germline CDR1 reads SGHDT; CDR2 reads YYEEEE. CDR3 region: CASSVSGSFYEQYF. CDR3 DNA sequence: TGTGCCAGCAGCGTCAGCGGGAGTTTTTACGAGCAGTACTTC.

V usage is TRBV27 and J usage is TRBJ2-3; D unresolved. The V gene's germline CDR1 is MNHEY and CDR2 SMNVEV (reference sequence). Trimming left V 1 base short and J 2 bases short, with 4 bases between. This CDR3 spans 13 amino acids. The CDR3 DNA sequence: TGTGCCAGCAGTTTATTTCACACAGATACGCAGTATTTT. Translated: CASSLFHTDTQYF.

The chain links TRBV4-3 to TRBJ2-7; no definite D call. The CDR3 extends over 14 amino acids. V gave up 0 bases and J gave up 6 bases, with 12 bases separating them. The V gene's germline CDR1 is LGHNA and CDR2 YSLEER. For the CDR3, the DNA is TGCGCCAGCAGCCAAGATGAGTATGGCTCCGAGCAGTACTTC. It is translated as CASSQDEYGSEQYF.

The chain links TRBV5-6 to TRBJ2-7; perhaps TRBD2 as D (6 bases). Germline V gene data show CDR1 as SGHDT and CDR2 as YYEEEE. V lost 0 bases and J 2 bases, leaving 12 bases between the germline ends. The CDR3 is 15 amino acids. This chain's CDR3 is CASSLGRDFPYEQYF. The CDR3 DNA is TGTGCCAGCAGCTTGGGGCGGGATTTCCCCTACGAGCAGTACTTC.

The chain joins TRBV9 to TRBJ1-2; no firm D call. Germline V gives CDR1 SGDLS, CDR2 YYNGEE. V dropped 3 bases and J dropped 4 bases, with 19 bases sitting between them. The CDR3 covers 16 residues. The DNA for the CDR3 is TGTGCCAGCAGCGGGGGAAATGGGCAGAAGACCTATGGCTACACCTTC. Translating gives CASSGGNGQKTYGYTF.

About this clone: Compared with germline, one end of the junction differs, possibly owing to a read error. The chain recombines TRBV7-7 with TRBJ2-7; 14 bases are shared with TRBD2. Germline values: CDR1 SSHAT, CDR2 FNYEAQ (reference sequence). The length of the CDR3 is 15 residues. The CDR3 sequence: CASSEGTSGRGEQYF. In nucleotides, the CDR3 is TGTGCTAGCAGTGAGGGGACTAGCGGGAGAGGCGAGCAGTACTTC.